The rows below give T cell receptor beta chains drawn from one sample of a study of cytomegalovirus exposure and HLA in healthy donors. Produced via immunoSEQ multiplex PCR; TCRdb's table is partial and in-frame only. Among roughly 58,000 clones listed, around nine tenths were seen once. Specimen: PBMCs. The receptor source for this set is a man aged 18 to 35 in good health and CMV-seronegative. Each CDR3 is given with its conserved first and last residue. The D gene is left open where the match is weak. For some rows the clone size is stated as once, few or many, or as a class when expanded; others skip it.

d_gene	v_gene	abundance	len	j_gene	CDR3aa	CDR3nt
TRBD1	TRBV13	.	16	TRBJ1-2	CASSSRDRDSPSGYTF	TGTGCCAGCAGCTCCCGGGACAGAGACTCCCCAAGCGGCTACACCTTC
.	TRBV6-1	.	15	TRBJ1-1	CASRVLGHKSAEAFF	TGTGCCAGCAGAGTCCTGGGACACAAGTCGGCTGAAGCTTTCTTT
TRBD1	TRBV2	.	14	TRBJ2-7	CASSGTGFLREQYF	TGTGCCAGCAGTGGGACAGGGTTTTTGAGAGAGCAGTACTTC
.	TRBV5-4	once	13	TRBJ2-7	CASSPGQNYEQYF	TGTGCCAGCAGCCCCGGACAGAACTACGAGCAGTACTTC
TRBD2	TRBV9	.	18	TRBJ2-7	CASSPRSGGGPSPYEQYF	TGTGCCAGCAGCCCACGAAGTGGGGGGGGACCTTCGCCCTACGAGCAGTACTTC
.	TRBV2	.	12	TRBJ1-1	CASSDYRVRAFF	TGTGCCAGCAGTGACTACAGGGTACGGGCTTTCTTT
.	TRBV7-2	.	14	TRBJ1-5	CASSPRLQGQPQHF	TGTGCCAGCAGCCCTCGACTACAGGGTCAGCCCCAGCATTTT
.	TRBV11-2	.	16	TRBJ2-1	CASSLSVGSSYNEQFF	TGTGCCAGCAGCTTAAGCGTGGGGAGCTCCTACAATGAGCAGTTCTTC
TRBD1	TRBV18	.	13	TRBJ2-7	CASSRTGSYEQYF	TGTGCCAGCTCACGGACAGGCAGCTACGAGCAGTACTTC
.	TRBV29-1	.	11	TRBJ2-7	CSAGTLPEQYF	TGCAGCGCCGGGACACTTCCCGAGCAGTACTTC
.	TRBV4-1	.	13	TRBJ2-1	CASSQVSRNEQFF	TGCGCCAGCAGCCAAGTTTCGAGGAATGAGCAGTTCTTC
.	TRBV7-9	.	14	TRBJ2-3	CASRSGASTDTQYF	TGTGCCAGCAGGAGTGGTGCTAGCACAGATACGCAGTATTTT
.	TRBV9	once	17	TRBJ2-7	CASSGTDFGNGTYEQYF	.
.	TRBV2	few	12	TRBJ2-3	CASSVGADTQYF	TGTGCCAGCAGTGTAGGAGCAGATACGCAGTATTTT
.	TRBV5-1	.	14	TRBJ2-2	CASRTQTGTGELFF	TGCGCCAGCAGGACGCAAACAGGGACCGGGGAGCTGTTTTTT
TRBD1	TRBV11-3	.	16	TRBJ2-2	CASSLDGTGNTGELFF	TGTGCCAGCAGCTTAGACGGGACAGGGAACACCGGGGAGCTGTTTTTT
TRBD1	TRBV7-9	.	17	TRBJ1-2	CASSLLGGTGTNYGYTF	TGTGCCAGCAGCCTTCTGGGGGGGACAGGAACAAACTATGGCTACACCTTC
.	TRBV5-5	.	13	TRBJ1-5	CASSLLSNQPQHF	TGTGCCAGCAGCTTGCTTAGCAATCAGCCCCAGCATTTT
.	TRBV5-1	.	15	TRBJ1-1	CASSLAAARGTEAFF	TGCGCCAGCAGCTTGGCGGCAGCTCGAGGCACTGAAGCTTTCTTT
TRBD1	TRBV5-6	.	15	TRBJ1-1	CASSLVDRGGAEAFF	TGTGCCAGCAGCTTGGTGGACAGGGGCGGTGCTGAAGCTTTCTTT
.	TRBV27	.	13	TRBJ1-1	CASRAGVGTEAFF	TGTGCCAGCAGAGCAGGGGTAGGCACTGAAGCTTTCTTT
.	TRBV7-9	.	16	TRBJ2-3	CASSFLGSQRTDTQYF	TGTGCCAGCAGCTTCCTCGGTAGTCAGCGAACAGATACGCAGTATTTT
.	TRBV28	.	15	TRBJ2-2	CASSFRDILTGELFF	TGTGCCAGCAGTTTCCGGGACATCCTTACCGGGGAGCTGTTTTTT
TRBD2	TRBV30	.	15	TRBJ2-7	CAWRGLPGLDYEQYF	TGTGCCTGGAGGGGGCTTCCAGGACTAGACTACGAGCAGTACTTC
.	TRBV6-5	.	14	TRBJ1-2	CASSYTGKSLGYTF	TGTGCCAGCAGTTACACAGGGAAGTCTCTTGGCTACACCTTC
.	TRBV9	.	15	TRBJ2-3	CASSGQISSTDTQYF	TGTGCCAGCAGCGGACAGATTTCTAGCACAGATACGCAGTATTTT
TRBD1	TRBV5-6	.	17	TRBJ2-5	CASSPRQGPFVLETQYF	TGTGCCAGCAGCCCTAGACAGGGGCCGTTCGTTTTAGAGACCCAGTACTTC
.	TRBV19	.	15	TRBJ2-3	CASSIVTSSTDTQYF	TGTGCCAGTAGTATAGTGACATCTAGCACAGATACGCAGTATTTT
.	TRBV6-1	.	13	TRBJ1-5	CASRRQTNQPQHF	TGTGCCAGCAGAAGACAGACGAATCAGCCCCAGCATTTT
TRBD2	TRBV27	.	15	TRBJ2-7	CASRRRGGAGDEQYF	TGTGCCAGCCGCAGGAGAGGAGGGGCGGGGGACGAGCAGTACTTC
.	TRBV5-3	.	17	TRBJ1-3	CARSLPGRLTSGNTIYF	TGTGCCAGAAGCCTCCCAGGTCGCCTCACCTCTGGAAACACCATATATTTT
.	TRBV14	once	18	TRBJ2-6	CASSQTLKAGSGANVLTF	TGTGCCAGCAGCCAAACCCTGAAAGCAGGGTCTGGGGCCAACGTCCTGACTTTC
TRBD1	TRBV27	.	20	TRBJ2-4	CASSPSFGQGTLLAKNIQYF	TGTGCCAGCAGTCCAAGTTTCGGACAGGGTACCCTCTTAGCCAAAAACATTCAGTACTTC
.	TRBV7-2	.	13	TRBJ1-1	CASSLMTRTEAFF	TGTGCCAGCAGCCTTATGACACGTACTGAAGCTTTCTTT
TRBD2	TRBV28	.	15	TRBJ2-3	CASSGGGASTDTQYF	TGTGCCAGCAGCGGCGGGGGGGCTAGCACAGATACGCAGTATTTT
TRBD2	TRBV4-1	.	16	TRBJ2-5	CASSQEGGAGDETQYF	TGCGCCAGCAGCCAAGAAGGGGGAGCGGGAGACGAGACCCAGTACTTC
TRBD1	TRBV6-5	.	13	TRBJ2-7	CASSAQTGYEQYF	TGTGCCAGCAGTGCCCAGACAGGGTACGAGCAGTACTTC
.	TRBV10-3	once	13	TRBJ2-7	CAISRSDSYEQYF	TGTGCCATCAGTCGCTCTGACAGCTACGAGCAGTACTTC
TRBD1	TRBV10-3	.	13	TRBJ2-7	CAISGEDRDEQYF	TGTGCCATCAGTGGGGAGGACAGGGACGAGCAGTACTTC
TRBD1	TRBV19	.	13	TRBJ2-3	CATMDRAEDTQYF	TGTGCCACTATGGACAGGGCCGAAGATACGCAGTATTTT
.	TRBV2	.	13	TRBJ2-3	CASSGVGDTQLYF	TGTGCCAGCAGTGGGGTAGGGGACACCCAGCTCTATTTT
TRBD1	TRBV19	.	12	TRBJ2-5	CASSKDRGPQYF	TGTGCCAGTAGCAAGGACAGGGGACCCCAGTACTTC
.	TRBV7-2	.	14	TRBJ1-5	CASSFYRDNQPQHF	TGTGCCAGCAGCTTTTACAGGGACAATCAGCCCCAGCATTTT
TRBD2	TRBV4-1	.	16	TRBJ2-5	CASSQVSSGRSETQYF	TGCGCCAGCAGCCAAGTGTCTAGCGGGAGATCAGAGACCCAGTACTTC
TRBD1	TRBV2	.	15	TRBJ1-5	CASSKWTGVIEPQHF	TGTGCCAGCAGTAAGTGGACAGGGGTAATTGAGCCCCAGCATTTT
.	TRBV6-1	.	16	TRBJ2-1	CASSEPRGSSYNEQFF	TGTGCCAGCAGTGAACCGAGGGGGAGCTCCTACAATGAGCAGTTCTTC
TRBD1	TRBV27	.	14	TRBJ1-1	CASSYGQANTEAFF	TGTGCCAGCAGTTATGGACAGGCGAACACTGAAGCTTTCTTT
TRBD1	TRBV2	few	13	TRBJ1-5	CASQTGEGQPQHF	TGTGCCAGCCAGACAGGGGAAGGACAGCCCCAGCATTTT